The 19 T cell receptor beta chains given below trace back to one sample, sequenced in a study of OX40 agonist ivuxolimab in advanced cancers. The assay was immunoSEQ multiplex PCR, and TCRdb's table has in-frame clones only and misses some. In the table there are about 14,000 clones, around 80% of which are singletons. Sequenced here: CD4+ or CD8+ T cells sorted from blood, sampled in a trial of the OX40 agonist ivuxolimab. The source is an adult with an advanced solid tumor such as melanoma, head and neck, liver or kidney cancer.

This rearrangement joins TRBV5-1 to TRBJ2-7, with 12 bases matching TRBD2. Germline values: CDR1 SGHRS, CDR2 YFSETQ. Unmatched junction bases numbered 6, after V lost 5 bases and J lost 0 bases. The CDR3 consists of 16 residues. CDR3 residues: CASSWGTSGFSYEQYF. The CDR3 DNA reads TGCGCCAGCAGTTGGGGGACTAGCGGGTTCTCCTACGAGCAGTACTTC. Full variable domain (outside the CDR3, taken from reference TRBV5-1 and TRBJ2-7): KAGVTQTPRYLIKTRGQQVTLSCSPISGHRSVSWYQQTPGQGLQFLFEYFSETQRNKGNFPGRFSGRQFSNSRSEMNVSTLELGDSALYLCASSWGTSGFSYEQYFGPGTRLTVT.

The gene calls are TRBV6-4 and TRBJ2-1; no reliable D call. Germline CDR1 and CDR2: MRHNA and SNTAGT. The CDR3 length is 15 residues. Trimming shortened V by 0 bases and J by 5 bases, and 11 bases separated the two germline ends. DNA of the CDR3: TGTGCCAGCAGTGACTCCTCCAACCCAAACAATGAGCAGTTCTTC. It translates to CASSDSSNPNNEQFF.

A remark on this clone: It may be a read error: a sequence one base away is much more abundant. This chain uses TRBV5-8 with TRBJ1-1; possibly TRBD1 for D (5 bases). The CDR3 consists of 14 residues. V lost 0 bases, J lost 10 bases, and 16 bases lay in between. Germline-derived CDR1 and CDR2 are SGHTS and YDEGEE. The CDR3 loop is CASSLDVRGEGAFF. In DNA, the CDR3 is TGTGCCAGCAGCTTGGATGTGAGGGGCGAAGGAGCTTTCTTT.

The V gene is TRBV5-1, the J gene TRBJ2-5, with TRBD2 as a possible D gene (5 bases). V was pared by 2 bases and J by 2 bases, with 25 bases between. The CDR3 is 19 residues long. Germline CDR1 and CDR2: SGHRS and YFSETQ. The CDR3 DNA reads TGCGCCAGCAGCTTAAGGCAGGCTAGCTTAGGGTTGTGGCAAGAGACCCAGTACTTC. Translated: CASSLRQASLGLWQETQYF.

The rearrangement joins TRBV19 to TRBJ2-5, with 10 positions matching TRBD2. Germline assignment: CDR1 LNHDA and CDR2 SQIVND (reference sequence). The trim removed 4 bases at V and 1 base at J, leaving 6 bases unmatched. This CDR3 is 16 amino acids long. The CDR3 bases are TGTGCCAGTAGTAAAATACTAGCGGGATCCCAAGAGACCCAGTACTTC. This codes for CASSKILAGSQETQYF.

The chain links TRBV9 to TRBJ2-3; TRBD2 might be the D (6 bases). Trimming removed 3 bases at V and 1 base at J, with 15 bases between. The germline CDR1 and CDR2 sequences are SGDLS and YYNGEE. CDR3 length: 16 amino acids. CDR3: CASSEEGRYRTDTQYF. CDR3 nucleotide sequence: TGTGCCAGCAGCGAGGAGGGCCGATACCGCACAGATACGCAGTATTTT.

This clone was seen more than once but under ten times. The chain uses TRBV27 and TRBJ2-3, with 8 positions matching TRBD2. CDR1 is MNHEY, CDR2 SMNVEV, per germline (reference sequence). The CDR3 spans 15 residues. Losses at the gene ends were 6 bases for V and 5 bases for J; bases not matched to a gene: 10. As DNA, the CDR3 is TGTGCCAGCAGACCGGGACTAGAGGAGAGAGATACGCAGTATTTT. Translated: CASRPGLEERDTQYF.

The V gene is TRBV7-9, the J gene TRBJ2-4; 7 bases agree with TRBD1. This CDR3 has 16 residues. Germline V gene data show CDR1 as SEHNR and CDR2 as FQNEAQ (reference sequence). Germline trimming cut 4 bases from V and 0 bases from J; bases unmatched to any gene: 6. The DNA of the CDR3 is TGTGCCAGCAGCTCCCACAGGGGATTAGCCAAAAACATTCAGTACTTC. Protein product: CASSSHRGLAKNIQYF.

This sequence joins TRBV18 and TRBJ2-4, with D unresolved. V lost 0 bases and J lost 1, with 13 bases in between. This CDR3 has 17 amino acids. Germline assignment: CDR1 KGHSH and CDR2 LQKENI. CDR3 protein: CASSPPEPALAKNIQYF. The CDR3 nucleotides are TGTGCCAGCTCACCACCGGAGCCAGCGTTGGCCAAAAACATTCAGTACTTC.

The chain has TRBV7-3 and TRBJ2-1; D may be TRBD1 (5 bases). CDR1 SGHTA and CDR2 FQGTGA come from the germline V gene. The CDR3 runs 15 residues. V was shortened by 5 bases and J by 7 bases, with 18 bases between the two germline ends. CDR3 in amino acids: CASSPYPATGNEQFF. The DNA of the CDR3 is TGTGCCAGCAGCCCGTACCCCGCAACAGGAAATGAGCAGTTCTTC.

CDR3 protein: CASAWGLDGYTF. CDR3 in DNA: TGTGCCAGCGCTTGGGGCTTGGATGGCTACACCTTC. The rearrangement uses TRBV5-4 and TRBJ1-2, with D possibly matching TRBD1 (5 bases). Trimming took 7 bases from V and 6 from J, leaving 13 bases between them. Germline CDR1 and CDR2: SGHNT and YYREEE (reference sequence). The CDR3 has 12 residues.

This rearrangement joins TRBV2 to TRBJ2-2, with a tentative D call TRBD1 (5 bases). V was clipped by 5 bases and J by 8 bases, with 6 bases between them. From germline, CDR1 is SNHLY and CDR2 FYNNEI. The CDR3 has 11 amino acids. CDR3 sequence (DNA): TGTGCCAGCAGTAGGGGTGGGGAGCTGTTTTTT. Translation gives CASSRGGELFF.

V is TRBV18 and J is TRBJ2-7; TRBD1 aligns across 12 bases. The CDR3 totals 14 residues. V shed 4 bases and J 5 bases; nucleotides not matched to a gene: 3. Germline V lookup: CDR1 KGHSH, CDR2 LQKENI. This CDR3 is CASSLGDRGHEQYF. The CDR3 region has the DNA TGTGCCAGCTCACTTGGGGACAGGGGGCACGAGCAGTACTTC.

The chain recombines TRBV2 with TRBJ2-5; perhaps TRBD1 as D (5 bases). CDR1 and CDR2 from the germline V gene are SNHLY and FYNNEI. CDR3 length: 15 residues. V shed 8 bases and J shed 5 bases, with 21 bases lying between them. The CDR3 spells CASGLGAVGWETQYF. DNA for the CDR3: TGTGCCAGCGGATTAGGGGCGGTGGGCTGGGAGACCCAGTACTTC.

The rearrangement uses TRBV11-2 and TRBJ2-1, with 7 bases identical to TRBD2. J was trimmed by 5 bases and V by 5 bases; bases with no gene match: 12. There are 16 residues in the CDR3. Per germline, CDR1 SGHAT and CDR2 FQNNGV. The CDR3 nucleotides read TGTGCCAGCAGCGGAAGGCCCGGGGGGTCCCACAATGAGCAGTTCTTC. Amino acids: CASSGRPGGSHNEQFF.

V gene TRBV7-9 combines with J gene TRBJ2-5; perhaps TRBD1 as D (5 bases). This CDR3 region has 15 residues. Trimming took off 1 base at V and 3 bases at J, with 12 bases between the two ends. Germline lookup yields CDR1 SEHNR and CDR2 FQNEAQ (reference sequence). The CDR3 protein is CASSLVPATEETQYF. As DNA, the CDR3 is TGTGCCAGCAGCTTAGTCCCCGCGACAGAAGAGACCCAGTACTTC.

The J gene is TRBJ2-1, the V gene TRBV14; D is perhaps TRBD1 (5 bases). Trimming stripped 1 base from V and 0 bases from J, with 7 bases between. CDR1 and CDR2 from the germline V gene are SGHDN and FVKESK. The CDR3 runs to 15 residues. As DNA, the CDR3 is TGTGCCAGCAGCCAAGGGCAGGGCTCCTACAATGAGCAGTTCTTC. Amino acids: CASSQGQGSYNEQFF.

The CDR3 reads CASTLRADTQYF. In nucleotides, the CDR3 is TGTGCCAGCACCCTCAGGGCAGATACGCAGTATTTT. This sequence joins TRBV21-1 and TRBJ2-3; the table gives TRBD1 as D, unverified against the DNA. TRBV21-1 is a pseudogene segment. The CDR3 consists of 12 residues.

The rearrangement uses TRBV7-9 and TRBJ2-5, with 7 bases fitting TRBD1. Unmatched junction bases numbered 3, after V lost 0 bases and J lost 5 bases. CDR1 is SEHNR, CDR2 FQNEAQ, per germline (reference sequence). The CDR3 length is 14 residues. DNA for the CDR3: TGTGCCAGCAGCTTAGCGGGACAGACGGAGACCCAGTACTTC. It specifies CASSLAGQTETQYF. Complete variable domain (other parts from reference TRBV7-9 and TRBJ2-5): DTGVSQNPRHKITKRGQNVTFRCDPISEHNRLYWYRQTLGQGPEFLTYFQNEAQLEKSRLLSDRFSAERPKGSFSTLEIQRTEQGDSAMYLCASSLAGQTETQYFGPGTRLLVL.